The next 26 T cell receptor beta chains were all read from a single sample in a study of T-cell memory formation after mild COVID-19. Using its own MiXCR run on the 5' RACE reads, TCRdb lists one record per CDR3 protein. The data hold about 110,000 distinct CDR3 sequences, with roughly a sixth observed a single time. What was sequenced was PBMCs or a T cell subset sorted from them (not recorded which). The receptors here all came from a young man who had mild COVID-19 (a few samples of this study predate the infection). Cell type and time point are not known.

The chain is built from TRBV20-1 and TRBJ2-7; D is unresolved. CDR3 length: 13 residues. CDR1 and CDR2 (germline): DFQATT, SNEGSKA (reference sequence). V was clipped by 1 base and J by 3 bases, with 10 bases between them. CDR3: CSARVGLVYEQYF. CDR3 bases: TGCAGTGCTAGAGTCGGGTTGGTCTACGAGCAGTACTTC.

The chain employs TRBV7-2 and TRBJ1-6; 8 positions match TRBD1. The CDR3 has 15 residues. Germline trimming cut 1 base from V and 7 bases from J; bases unmatched to any gene: 3. Germline-derived CDR1 and CDR2 are SGHTA and FQGNSA. For the CDR3, the DNA is TGTGCCAGCAGCTTAGAACAGGGGGGAAATTCACCCCTCCACTTT. It yields the protein CASSLEQGGNSPLHF.

The sample holds a few counts of this clonotype. The chain couples TRBV20-1 to TRBJ2-2; 9 bases fit TRBD1. Germline V gives CDR1 DFQATT, CDR2 SNEGSKA (reference sequence). V was pared by 0 bases and J by 1 base, with 3 bases of the junction left unmatched. CDR3 size: 16 residues. CDR3 sequence (DNA): TGCAGTGCTAGAGATCCGGGACAGGGGAACACCGGGGAGCTGTTTTTT. It is translated as CSARDPGQGNTGELFF.

As for this clonotype: This CDR3 is missing its conserved last phenylalanine or tryptophan, likely due to a read error. This chain uses TRBV18 with TRBJ2-3; TRBD2 matches 7 bases. This CDR3 is 16 amino acids long. Trimming took 3 bases from V and 0 from J; bases not matched to a gene: 6. Looked up from germline, CDR1 is KGHSH and CDR2 is LQKENI. This CDR3 reads CASSPLAGSSTDTQYL. The CDR3 bases are TGTGCCAGCTCACCCTTAGCGGGCTCTAGCACAGATACGCAGTATCTT.

The V gene is TRBV11-2, the J gene TRBJ2-7; 8 bases map to TRBD2. J was trimmed by 3 bases and V by 3 bases; bases with no gene match: 4. This CDR3 has 14 residues. Germline V CDR1 and CDR2: SGHAT, FQNNGV. The CDR3 DNA reads TGTGCCAGCAGCTTGGGACTAGTCCTCTACGAGCAGTACGTC. Protein: CASSLGLVLYEQYV.

This clonotype was found a few times. This chain uses TRBV7-2 with TRBJ1-5, with unresolved D. Trimming removed 1 base from V and 3 bases from J, with 4 bases in between. CDR3 length: 13 amino acids. The V gene's germline CDR1 is SGHTA and CDR2 FQGNSA. CDR3 sequence reads: CASSLEHNQPQHF. CDR3 DNA sequence: TGTGCCAGCAGCTTAGAACACAATCAGCCCCAGCATTTT.

This clonotype came up a few times. The chain has TRBV2 and TRBJ1-2; TRBD1 might be the D (5 bases). With 4 bases removed from V and 3 bases from J, the gap between germline ends came to 9 bases. CDR1 is SNHLY, CDR2 FYNNEI, per germline. This CDR3 has 13 residues. The CDR3 here is CASSVGVDYGYTF. In nucleotides, the CDR3 is TGTGCCAGCAGTGTAGGGGTTGACTATGGCTACACCTTC.

The V call is TRBV6-5, the J call TRBJ1-1, with D possibly being TRBD1 (6 bases). The CDR3 runs 15 residues. Trimming left V 6 bases short and J 0 bases short, with 14 bases between. Germline V gene lookup returns CDR1 MNHEY and CDR2 SVGAGI. CDR3 sequence (DNA): TGTGCCAGCAGCAAAACAGGGAACTTGAACACTGAAGCTTTCTTT. Its translation is CASSKTGNLNTEAFF.

This chain connects TRBV2 to TRBJ2-1; unclear D gene. V lost 2 bases and J 9 bases, leaving 11 bases between the germline ends. Germline CDR1 and CDR2: SNHLY and FYNNEI. The CDR3 is 13 residues long. This CDR3 reads CASSERLGGEQFF. The CDR3 DNA reads as TGTGCCAGCAGTGAAAGGCTAGGCGGTGAGCAGTTCTTC.

Only a few counts were recorded for this clonotype. This rearrangement joins TRBV5-1 to TRBJ2-3, with 7 bases fitting TRBD1. The CDR3 length is 15 residues. V trimming: 4 bases; J trimming: 0 bases; junction bases outside the gene matches: 5. CDR1 is SGHRS, CDR2 YFSETQ, per germline. The CDR3 reads CASSRTGDSTDTQYF. In DNA form, the CDR3 reads TGCGCCAGCAGCCGGACAGGAGATAGCACAGATACGCAGTATTTT.

V and J are TRBV7-9 and TRBJ1-2; D remains ambiguous. The V gene's germline CDR1 is SEHNR and CDR2 FQNEAQ (reference sequence). CDR3 size: 10 residues. V lost 6 bases and J lost 8, with 7 bases in between. The CDR3, as DNA: TGTGCCAGCAGTTCCCGGGGCTACACCTTC. Its protein is CASSSRGYTF.

This clonotype was picked up many times. The chain combines TRBV5-1 with TRBJ2-3; 9 bases fit TRBD1. Germline CDR1 SGHRS, CDR2 YFSETQ. This CDR3 has 15 amino acids. Trimming removed 4 bases from V and 3 bases from J; junction bases left unmatched: 6. CDR3 sequence (DNA): TGCGCCAGCAGCCCGGGGACAGGGCGAACAGATACGCAGTATTTT. Protein sequence: CASSPGTGRTDTQYF.

This clonotype occurred a few times. The chain carries TRBV5-1 and TRBJ2-1; D perhaps matches TRBD1 (6 bases). Germline values: CDR1 SGHRS, CDR2 YFSETQ. There are 14 residues in the CDR3. V shed 4 bases and J shed 3 bases, with 11 bases lying between them. The CDR3 loop is CASSVGDNYNEQFF. In DNA form, the CDR3 reads TGCGCCAGCAGCGTCGGGGACAACTACAATGAGCAGTTCTTC.

The table lists this clonotype with a few counts. V is TRBV5-5 and J is TRBJ2-1; the D gene is possibly TRBD2 (5 bases). The CDR3 has 13 residues. CDR1 is SGHKS and CDR2 is YYEKEE in the germline V gene (reference sequence). Trimming removed 4 bases from V and 6 bases from J, with 11 bases in between. CDR3 amino acids: CASSGGPINEQFF. The CDR3, as DNA: TGTGCCAGCAGCGGCGGGCCGATCAATGAGCAGTTCTTC.

This clonotype was picked up a small number of times. V is TRBV4-1 and J is TRBJ2-5; TRBD1 agrees at 8 bases. The CDR3 totals 16 residues. V lost 0 bases and J lost 5; bases outside the gene matches: 8. Germline assignment: CDR1 MGHRA and CDR2 YSYEKL. The chain's CDR3 is CASSQDRRTGQETQYF. The CDR3 bases are TGCGCCAGCAGCCAAGATCGCAGGACAGGGCAGGAGACCCAGTACTTC.

This sequence joins TRBV18 and TRBJ1-1; D gene unclear. V was pared by 1 base and J by 3 bases, with 12 bases between. The CDR3 covers 15 residues. The germline V gene encodes CDR1 KGHSH and CDR2 LQKENI. The CDR3 DNA follows: TGTGCCAGCTCACCACAGGGAAGGCGAGACACTGAAGCTTTCTTT. Its translation: CASSPQGRRDTEAFF.

This clonotype appeared a few times. The rearrangement uses TRBV5-1 and TRBJ1-2; D call uncertain. Germline CDR1 reads SGHRS; CDR2 reads YFSETQ. V lost 4 bases and J lost 4, with 14 bases in between. This CDR3 spans 14 amino acids. The CDR3 sequence is CASSHNGMVYGYTF. Here the CDR3 DNA reads TGCGCCAGCAGCCACAACGGAATGGTCTATGGCTACACCTTC.

The sample holds a few counts of this clonotype. V gene TRBV15 combines with J gene TRBJ1-1; D is possibly TRBD1 (6 bases). Deletions cut 0 bases from V and 3 bases from J, with 14 bases between. The V gene's germline CDR1 is LNHNV and CDR2 YYDKDF (reference sequence). CDR3 length: 16 residues. CDR3 sequence reads: CATSRDLGARHTEAFF. The DNA of the CDR3 is TGTGCCACCAGCAGAGATTTGGGGGCGAGGCACACTGAAGCTTTCTTT.

The chain couples TRBV5-1 to TRBJ1-5; weak D call: TRBD1 (5 bases). CDR1 SGHRS and CDR2 YFSETQ come from the germline V gene. Deletions cut 3 bases from V and 7 bases from J, with 5 bases between. This CDR3 contains 11 residues. CDR3 DNA: TGCGCCAGCAGCTGGGGGCAGCCCCAGCATTTT. Amino acids: CASSWGQPQHF.

The chain's CDR3 is CASSLRADSYEQYF. Written as DNA, the CDR3 is TGTGCCAGCAGCTTAAGGGCCGATTCCTACGAGCAGTACTTC. J is TRBJ2-7 and V is TRBV7-9; D is unresolved. The germline V gene has CDR1 SEHNR and CDR2 FQNEAQ (reference sequence). The ends were cut back, 2 bases at V and 1 base at J, with 9 bases in the middle. The CDR3 is made up of 14 amino acids.

The chain joins TRBV28 to TRBJ1-4; no clear D gene. V was cut by 11 bases and J by 3 bases, with 13 bases left in between. Germline CDR1 and CDR2: MDHEN and SYDVKM. This CDR3 has 13 residues. For the CDR3, the DNA is TGTGCCGCCAGGAGGGCAGCTAATGAAAAACTGTTTTTT. Amino acid sequence: CAARRAANEKLFF.

The CDR3 here is CASSLSREGDTQYF. The CDR3, as DNA: TGTGCCAGCAGCTTGTCCAGGGAGGGAGATACGCAGTATTTT. This chain links TRBV5-5 with TRBJ2-3; 7 bases match TRBD2. The CDR3 covers 14 residues. The germline V gene has CDR1 SGHKS and CDR2 YYEKEE (reference sequence). Unmatched junction bases numbered 4, after V lost 1 base and J lost 5 bases.

V gene TRBV12-3 or TRBV12-4 combines with J gene TRBJ1-1; D remains unclear. The V end lost 3 bases, the J end lost 4 bases, and 9 bases lay between the germline ends. CDR3 length: 13 residues. CDR3 DNA sequence: TGTGCCAGCAGTTTGCTCAGGAGCACTGAAGCTTTCTTT. Amino acid sequence: CASSLLRSTEAFF.

Only a few counts were recorded for this clonotype. V usage is TRBV7-3 and J usage is TRBJ1-1, with D unresolved. This CDR3 is built from 14 residues. The V end was cut by 5 bases, the J end by 4 bases, with 14 bases between. Germline V gene sequence: CDR1 SGHTA, CDR2 FQGTGA. The DNA of the CDR3 is TGTGCCAGCAGCCCGATGAGTGGGAGCACTGAAGCTTTCTTT. This encodes CASSPMSGSTEAFF.

The rearrangement joins TRBV5-1 to TRBJ2-5; 8 nucleotides agree with TRBD1. This CDR3 comprises 13 residues. Germline loops: CDR1 SGHRS, CDR2 YFSETQ. V gave up 2 bases and J gave up 4 bases; unmatched junction bases: 1. DNA for the CDR3: TGCGCCAGCAGCTTCGGACAGGGAGAGACCCAGTACTTC. As protein: CASSFGQGETQYF.

At least ten counts were recorded for this clonotype. The chain carries TRBV7-9 and TRBJ2-1; D remains unclear. The CDR3 spans 14 residues. Trimming took 3 bases from V and 3 from J, leaving 9 bases between them. Germline V gene sequence: CDR1 SEHNR, CDR2 FQNEAQ (reference sequence). CDR3 loop: CASSFPLIYNEQFF. The DNA for the CDR3 is TGTGCCAGCAGCTTTCCACTGATCTACAATGAGCAGTTCTTC.